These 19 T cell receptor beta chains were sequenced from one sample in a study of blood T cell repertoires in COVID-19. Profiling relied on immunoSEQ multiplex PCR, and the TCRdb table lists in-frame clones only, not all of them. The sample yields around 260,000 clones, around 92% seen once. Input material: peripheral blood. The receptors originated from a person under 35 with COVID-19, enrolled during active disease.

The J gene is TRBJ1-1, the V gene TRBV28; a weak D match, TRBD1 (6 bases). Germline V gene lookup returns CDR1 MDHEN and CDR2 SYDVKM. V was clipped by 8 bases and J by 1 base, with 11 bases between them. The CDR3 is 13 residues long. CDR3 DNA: TGTGCCAGCGGCAACAGGGAGAACACTGAAGCTTTCTTT. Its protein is CASGNRENTEAFF.

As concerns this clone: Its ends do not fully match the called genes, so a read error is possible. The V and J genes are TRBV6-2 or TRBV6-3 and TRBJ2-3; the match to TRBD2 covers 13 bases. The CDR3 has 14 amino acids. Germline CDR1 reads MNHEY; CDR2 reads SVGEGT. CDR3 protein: CASSPGTSGDMQYF. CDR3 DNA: TGTGCCAGCAGTCCCGGGACTAGCGGGGATATGCAGTATTTT.

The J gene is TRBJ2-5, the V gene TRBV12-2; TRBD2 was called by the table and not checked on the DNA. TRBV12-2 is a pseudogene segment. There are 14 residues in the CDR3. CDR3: CASRLGWRGETQYF. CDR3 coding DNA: TGTGCAAGTCGCTTAGGTTGGAGGGGAGAGACCCAGTACTTC.

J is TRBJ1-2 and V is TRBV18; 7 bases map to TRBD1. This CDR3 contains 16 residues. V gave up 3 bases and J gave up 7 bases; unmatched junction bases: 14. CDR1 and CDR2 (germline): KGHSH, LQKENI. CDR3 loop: CASSPGQLQGKGGYTF. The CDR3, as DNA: TGTGCCAGCTCACCTGGGCAATTACAGGGGAAAGGTGGCTACACCTTC.

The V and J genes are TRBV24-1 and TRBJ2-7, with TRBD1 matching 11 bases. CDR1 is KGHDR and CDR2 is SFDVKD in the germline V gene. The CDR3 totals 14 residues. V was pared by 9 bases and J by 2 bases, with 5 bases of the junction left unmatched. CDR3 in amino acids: CATGPGQGAYEQYF. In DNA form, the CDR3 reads TGTGCCACCGGGCCGGGACAGGGGGCCTACGAGCAGTACTTC.

CDR3: CASGGTGSYNEQFF. DNA for the CDR3: TGTGCCAGCGGAGGGACCGGCTCCTACAATGAGCAGTTCTTC. The chain carries TRBV7-9 and TRBJ2-1, with D perhaps TRBD2 (6 bases). Germline V CDR1 and CDR2: SEHNR, FQNEAQ (reference sequence). Between the trimmed V and J ends, which lost 8 bases and 0 bases, there was a span of 11 bases. The CDR3 sequence is 14 residues long.

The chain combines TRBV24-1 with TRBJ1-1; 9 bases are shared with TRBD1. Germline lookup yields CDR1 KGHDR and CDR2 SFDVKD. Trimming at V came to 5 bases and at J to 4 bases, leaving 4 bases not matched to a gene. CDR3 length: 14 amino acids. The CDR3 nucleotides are TGTGCCACCAGTGGGGGGACAGGGCGCACTGAAGCTTTCTTT. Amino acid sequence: CATSGGTGRTEAFF.

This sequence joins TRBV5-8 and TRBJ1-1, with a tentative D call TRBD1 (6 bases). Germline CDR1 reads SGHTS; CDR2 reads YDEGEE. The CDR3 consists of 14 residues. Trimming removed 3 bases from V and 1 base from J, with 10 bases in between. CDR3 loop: CASSYRGGNTEAFF. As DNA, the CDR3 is TGTGCCAGCAGCTACAGAGGGGGGAACACTGAAGCTTTCTTT.

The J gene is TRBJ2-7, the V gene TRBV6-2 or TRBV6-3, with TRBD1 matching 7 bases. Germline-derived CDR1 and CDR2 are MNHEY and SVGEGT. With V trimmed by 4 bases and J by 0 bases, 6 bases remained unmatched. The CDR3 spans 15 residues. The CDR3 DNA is TGTGCCAGCAGTTCCCTAGGACAGGCCTCCTACGAGCAGTACTTC. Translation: CASSSLGQASYEQYF.

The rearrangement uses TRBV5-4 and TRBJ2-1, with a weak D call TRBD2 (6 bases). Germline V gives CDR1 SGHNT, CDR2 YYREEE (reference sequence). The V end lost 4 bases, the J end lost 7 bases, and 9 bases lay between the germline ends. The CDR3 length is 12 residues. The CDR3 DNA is TGTGCCAGCAGCGCGGGACCTAATGAGCAGTTCTTC. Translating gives CASSAGPNEQFF. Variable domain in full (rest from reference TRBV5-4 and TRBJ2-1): ETGVTQSPTHLIKTRGQQVTLRCSSQSGHNTVSWYQQALGQGPQFIFQYYREEENGRGNFPPRFSGLQFPNYSSELNVNALELDDSALYLCASSAGPNEQFFGPGTRLTVL.

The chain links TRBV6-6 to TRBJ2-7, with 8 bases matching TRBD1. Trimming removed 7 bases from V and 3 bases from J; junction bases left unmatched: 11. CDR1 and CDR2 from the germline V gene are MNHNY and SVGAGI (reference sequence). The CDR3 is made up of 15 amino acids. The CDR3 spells CASTPGQGRFYEQYF. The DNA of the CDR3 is TGTGCCAGCACCCCCGGACAGGGAAGATTCTACGAGCAGTACTTC.

The CDR3 region has the DNA TGTGCCAGCAGCTCCCTATGGAGGGAGTACACCGGGGAGCTGTTTTTT. As protein: CASSSLWREYTGELFF. The V gene is TRBV7-8, the J gene TRBJ2-2; a weak D match, TRBD2 (6 bases). The CDR3 length is 16 residues. Germline CDR1 is SGHVS and CDR2 is FQNEAQ. Trimming shortened V by 4 bases and J by 3 bases, and 15 bases separated the two germline ends.

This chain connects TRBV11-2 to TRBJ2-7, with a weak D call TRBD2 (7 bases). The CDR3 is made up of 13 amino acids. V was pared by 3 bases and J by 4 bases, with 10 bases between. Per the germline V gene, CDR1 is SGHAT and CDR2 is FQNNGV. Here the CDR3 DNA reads TGTGCCAGCAGCTTCGGGGGGCGGTACGAGCAGTACTTC. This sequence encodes CASSFGGRYEQYF.

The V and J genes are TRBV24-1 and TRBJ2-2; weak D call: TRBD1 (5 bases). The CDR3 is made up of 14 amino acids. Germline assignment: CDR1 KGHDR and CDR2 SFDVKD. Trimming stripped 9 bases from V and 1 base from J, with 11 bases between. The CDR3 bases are TGTGCCACCCAGCCAGGGAAGAACACCGGGGAGCTGTTTTTT. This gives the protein CATQPGKNTGELFF.

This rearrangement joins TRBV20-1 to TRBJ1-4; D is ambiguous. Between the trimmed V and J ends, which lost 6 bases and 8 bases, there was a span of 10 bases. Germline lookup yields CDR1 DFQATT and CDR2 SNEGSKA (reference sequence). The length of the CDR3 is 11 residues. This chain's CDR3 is CSASLGEKLFF. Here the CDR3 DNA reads TGCAGTGCCAGCCTGGGCGAAAAACTGTTTTTT.

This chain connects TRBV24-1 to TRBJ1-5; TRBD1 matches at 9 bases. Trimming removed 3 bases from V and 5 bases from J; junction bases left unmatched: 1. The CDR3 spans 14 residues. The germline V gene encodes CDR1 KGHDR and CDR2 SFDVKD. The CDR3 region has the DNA TGTGCCACCAGTGATCACAGGGGGCATCAGCCCCAGCATTTT. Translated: CATSDHRGHQPQHF.

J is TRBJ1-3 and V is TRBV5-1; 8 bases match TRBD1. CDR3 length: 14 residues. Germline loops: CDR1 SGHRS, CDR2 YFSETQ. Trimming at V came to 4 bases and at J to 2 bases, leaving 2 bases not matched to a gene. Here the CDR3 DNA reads TGCGCCAGCAGCGAACAGGGGGCTGGAAACACCATATATTTT. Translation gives CASSEQGAGNTIYF. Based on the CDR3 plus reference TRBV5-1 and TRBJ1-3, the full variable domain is KAGVTQTPRYLIKTRGQQVTLSCSPISGHRSVSWYQQTPGQGLQFLFEYFSETQRNKGNFPGRFSGRQFSNSRSEMNVSTLELGDSALYLCASSEQGAGNTIYFGEGSWLTVV.

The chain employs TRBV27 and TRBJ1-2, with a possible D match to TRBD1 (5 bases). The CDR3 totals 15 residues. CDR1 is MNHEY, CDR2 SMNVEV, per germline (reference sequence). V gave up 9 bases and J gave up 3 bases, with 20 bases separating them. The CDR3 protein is CASSTDTKADYGYTF. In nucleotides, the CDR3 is TGTGCCAGTTCGACAGACACGAAGGCGGACTATGGCTACACCTTC.

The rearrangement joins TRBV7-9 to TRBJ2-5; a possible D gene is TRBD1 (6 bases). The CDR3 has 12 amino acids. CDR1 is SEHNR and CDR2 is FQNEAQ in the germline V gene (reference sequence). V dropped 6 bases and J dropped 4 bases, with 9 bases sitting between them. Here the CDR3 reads CASRGQGETQYF. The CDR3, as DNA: TGTGCCAGCAGGGGACAAGGAGAGACCCAGTACTTC.